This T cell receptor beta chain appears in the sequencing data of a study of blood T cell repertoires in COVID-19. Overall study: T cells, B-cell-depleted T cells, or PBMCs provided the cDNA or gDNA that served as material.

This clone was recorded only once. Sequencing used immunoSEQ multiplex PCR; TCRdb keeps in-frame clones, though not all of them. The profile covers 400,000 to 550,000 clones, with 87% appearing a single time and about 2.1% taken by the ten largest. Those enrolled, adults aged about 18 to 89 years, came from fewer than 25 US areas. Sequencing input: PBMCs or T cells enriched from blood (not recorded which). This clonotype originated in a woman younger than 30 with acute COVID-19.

The CDR3 spells CATSLRTGNSYEQYF. CDR3 bases: TGTGCCACCAGCCTGCGGACAGGCAACTCCTACGAGCAGTACTTC. The J gene is TRBJ2-7, the V gene TRBV15; 7 nucleotides line up with TRBD1. The CDR3 covers 15 residues. Germline V lookup: CDR1 LNHNV, CDR2 YYDKDF (reference sequence). The junction had 7 bases not matched to a gene; V was cut back by 5 bases and J by 0 bases.